This TCR beta chain was sequenced for a study of T cell repertoires in aging, cancer and after chemotherapy. Rearranged V-D-J TRB sequences were amplified with a mixed TRB-A/B primer pool. TCRdb reprocessed the multiplex PCR reads with MiXCR, giving one entry per CDR3 protein. This repertoire shows about 2,000 distinct CDR3 sequences, roughly 20% found once; its top ten account for 22%. The V end was cut by 8 bases, the J end by 6 bases, with 21 bases between. CDR3 length equals 15 residues. TCR beta rearrangements were amplified from peripheral blood genomic DNA. This clonotype ranks as large (0.1 to 1%).

The V gene is TRBV12-3 or TRBV12-4, the J gene TRBJ2-3; weak D call: TRBD1 (5 bases). This TCR came from a human donor with a solid tumor. Sequenced sample: blood. The CDR3 here is CASLRTEAGSDTQYF. In DNA form, the CDR3 reads TGTGCCAGCCTGAGGACGGAAGCAGGGTCCGATACGCAGTATTTT.